This T cell receptor (beta chain) was obtained from a study of cytomegalovirus exposure and HLA in healthy donors. With respect to this clone: Antigen specificity is unknown.

This CDR3 spans 14 amino acids. Trimming took 5 bases from V and 4 from J; bases not matched to a gene: 4. Germline CDR1 and CDR2: SEHNR and FQNEAQ (reference sequence). Primers included in the PCR were 60 Vbeta and 13 Jbeta primers. Libraries were prepared by immunoSEQ multiplex PCR; TCRdb keeps only in-frame clonotypes and omits some of them. This table has 85,000 to 100,000 clones, around 79% appearing once. Findings and limits, study-wide: A missense DCLRE1C variant was associated with V- and J-gene trimming of TCR beta chains in a later analysis, and an independent cohort replicated the association.

The V and J genes are TRBV7-9 and TRBJ1-1; 10 bases map to TRBD1. The TCR sequence derives from a woman between 40 and 55 years old in good health and CMV-seronegative. Specimen: PBMCs. The CDR3 is CASSLGQGSTEAFF. CDR3 sequence (DNA): TGTGCCAGCAGCCTGGGACAGGGGAGCACTGAAGCTTTCTTT.